The rows below give T cell receptor beta chains drawn from one sample of a study of blood T cells in healthy people across ages. One entry per CDR3 protein results from TCRdb running MiXCR on the 5' RACE reads. The sample shows about 800,000 distinct CDR3 sequences, roughly 50% of them seen only once. The sequenced material came from blood. These receptors all come from a man younger than 40 in good health. Each CDR3 is given with its conserved first and last residue. D genes are given only for firm matches. Clone size is stated in some rows and not others, as once, few, many or a class when expanded.

d_call,v_call,j_call,clone_size,cdr3_aa,cdr3_nt
TRBD1,TRBV27,TRBJ2-1,once,CASSLWPGTGSYNEQFF,TGTGCCAGCAGTTTATGGCCCGGGACAGGGAGCTACAATGAGCAGTTCTTC
.,TRBV20-1,TRBJ2-3,.,CSAIQGSADTQYF,TGCAGTGCTATACAGGGTTCCGCAGATACGCAGTATTTT
TRBD2,TRBV28,TRBJ2-5,.,CASNPPGLAREQYF,TGTGCCAGCAACCCGCCGGGACTAGCGCGGGAGCAGTACTTC
.,TRBV9,TRBJ2-1,.,CASSDLSSAEQFF,TGTGCCAGCAGCGATCTCTCGAGCGCTGAGCAGTTCTTC
.,TRBV12-3/TRBV12-4,TRBJ2-3,.,CASSLLSGALTDTQYF,TGTGCCAGCAGTTTATTGTCGGGGGCCCTCACAGATACGCAGTATTTT
TRBD2,TRBV7-9,TRBJ2-3,.,CASSEHGLALGTDTQYF,TGTGCCAGCAGTGAACATGGACTAGCGTTAGGCACAGATACGCAGTATTTT
.,TRBV29-1,TRBJ2-1,.,CSVEAPEQFF,TGCAGCGTTGAAGCCCCAGAGCAGTTCTTC
.,TRBV5-1,TRBJ2-3,.,CASSLDHPVADTQYF,TGCGCCAGCAGCTTGGATCACCCGGTGGCGGATACGCAGTATTTT
.,TRBV28,TRBJ2-7,few,CASSSQIQHLEQYF,TGTGCCAGCAGTTCCCAAATACAGCATCTCGAGCAGTACTTC
TRBD1,TRBV4-2,TRBJ2-4,.,CASSQDGQGARHIQYF,TGTGCCAGCAGCCAGGATGGACAGGGGGCCCGACACATTCAGTACTTC
.,TRBV27,TRBJ2-1,.,CASSLSPGASSYNEQFF,TGTGCCAGCAGTTTATCTCCCGGGGCTAGCTCCTACAATGAGCAGTTCTTC